The next 27 T cell receptor beta chains were all read from a single sample in a study of breast tumors, draining lymph nodes, adjacent tissues. Axillary draining lymph nodes of breast cancer patients supplied the node samples. TCRdb recomputed calls from the multiplex PCR reads with MiXCR, one row per CDR3 protein. The sample yields approximately 230,000 distinct CDR3 sequences, under 40% seen once. Sequencing input: axillary lymph node tissue. The receptors derive from a female donor with breast cancer. Some clones in this sample may be carry-over from other donors' samples.

The rearrangement links TRBV29-1 to TRBJ2-2, with 7 bases matching TRBD2. Trimming cost V 8 bases and J 1 base; bases outside gene matches: 7. There are 14 residues in the CDR3. Germline assignment: CDR1 SQVTM and CDR2 ANQGSEA. CDR3: CSLAGGGNTGELFF. CDR3 coding DNA: TGCAGCTTAGCCGGCGGGGGGAACACCGGGGAGCTGTTTTTT.

This chain connects TRBV2 to TRBJ1-6, with a possible D match to TRBD1 (5 bases). Trimming pared 5 bases from V and 4 bases from J, leaving 6 bases between. Germline loops: CDR1 SNHLY, CDR2 FYNNEI. This CDR3 comprises 13 residues. The DNA of the CDR3 is TGTGCCAGCAGTCCAGGGTATAATTCACCCCTCCACTTT. Translating gives CASSPGYNSPLHF.

This clonotype was seen at least ten times. The chain uses TRBV6-2 or TRBV6-3 and TRBJ1-4; 7 bases line up with TRBD1. Germline V gene data show CDR1 as MNHEY and CDR2 as SVGEGT. The CDR3 is made up of 15 amino acids. The trim removed 8 bases at V and 3 bases at J, leaving 9 bases unmatched. The CDR3 sequence: CASDMTGQPNEKLFF. CDR3 nucleotide sequence: TGTGCCAGCGATATGACAGGGCAGCCTAATGAAAAACTGTTTTTT.

The sample holds a few counts of this clonotype. The chain combines TRBV3-1 with TRBJ1-2; D ambiguous. The V end lost 1 base, the J end lost 6 bases, and 21 bases lay between the germline ends. The CDR3 consists of 17 residues. Germline V gene lookup returns CDR1 LGHDT and CDR2 YNNKEL (reference sequence). CDR3 sequence (DNA): TGTGCCAGCAGCCAAGGGAAAATCGGCGGGTCGAGTGATGGCTACACCTTC. As protein: CASSQGKIGGSSDGYTF.

This clonotype has a count of ten or more. The chain joins TRBV20-1 to TRBJ1-2; D perhaps matches TRBD1 (5 bases). Trimming removed 0 bases from V and 8 bases from J, with 19 bases in between. The CDR3 extends over 15 amino acids. Germline V gene sequence: CDR1 DFQATT, CDR2 SNEGSKA (reference sequence). The CDR3 nucleotides are TGCAGTGCTAGAGATAGGTTAACGGGGGATAGCGGCTACACCTTC. Its protein is CSARDRLTGDSGYTF.

This clonotype was counted only a few times. This chain links TRBV29-1 with TRBJ1-1, with 9 bases aligning to TRBD1. The junction had 7 bases not matched to a gene; V was cut back by 6 bases and J by 2 bases. This CDR3 comprises 14 residues. Per germline, CDR1 SQVTM and CDR2 ANQGSEA. The CDR3 DNA sequence: TGCAGCGTCCGGGACAGGGCATCTAACACTGAAGCTTTCTTT. Amino acids: CSVRDRASNTEAFF.

This clonotype was seen a few times. The V gene is TRBV6-1, the J gene TRBJ2-1; 9 bases align to TRBD1. This CDR3 spans 14 amino acids. With 6 bases clipped from V and 0 bases from J, the junction kept 0 bases outside the gene matches. Germline V gene data show CDR1 as MNHNS and CDR2 as SASEGT. The chain's CDR3 is CASRTGGSYNEQFF. The CDR3 DNA is TGTGCCAGCAGGACAGGGGGCTCCTACAATGAGCAGTTCTTC.

This chain links TRBV7-9 with TRBJ1-4; 8 bases are shared with TRBD1. This CDR3 spans 16 amino acids. V shed 5 bases, J shed 7 bases, and the junction held 12 bases outside the gene matches. In germline, CDR1 is SEHNR, CDR2 FQNEAQ (reference sequence). CDR3 protein: CASSPDTGGGGEKLFF. CDR3 nucleotides: TGTGCCAGCAGCCCAGACACAGGGGGAGGCGGTGAAAAACTGTTTTTT.

The table lists this clonotype with many counts. J is TRBJ2-5 and V is TRBV6-5, with D uncertain. This CDR3 is 13 amino acids long. From germline, CDR1 is MNHEY and CDR2 SVGAGI. With 6 bases removed from V and 5 bases from J, the gap between germline ends came to 13 bases. The CDR3 loop is CASRKTHSETQYF. In nucleotides, the CDR3 is TGTGCCAGCAGAAAGACCCACTCGGAGACCCAGTACTTC.

This clonotype was picked up a small number of times. The V call is TRBV5-1, the J call TRBJ1-1; D uncertain. Germline V CDR1 and CDR2: SGHRS, YFSETQ. The CDR3 covers 15 residues. Trimming cost V 1 base and J 1 base, with 11 bases left between them. CDR3 residues: CASSLSGFGNTEAFF. In DNA, the CDR3 is TGCGCCAGCAGCTTGAGTGGATTCGGGAACACTGAAGCTTTCTTT.

This clonotype was detected a few times. The CDR3 protein is CASSPGRASSPNEQYF. In DNA, the CDR3 is TGTGCCAGCTCACCAGGGCGCGCCTCGTCTCCTAACGAGCAGTACTTC. J is TRBJ2-7 and V is TRBV18; no clear D gene. Trimming took off 2 bases at V and 5 bases at J, with 19 bases between the two ends. This CDR3 has 16 residues. The germline V gene encodes CDR1 KGHSH and CDR2 LQKENI.

The J gene is TRBJ2-1, the V gene TRBV6-1; unclear D gene. The CDR3 runs 13 residues. Germline assignment: CDR1 MNHNS and CDR2 SASEGT. V lost 1 base and J lost 5, with 6 bases in between. The CDR3 reads CASSEGGDNEQFF. The CDR3 DNA sequence: TGTGCCAGCAGTGAAGGTGGGGACAATGAGCAGTTCTTC.

The table lists this clonotype with many counts. The chain couples TRBV7-2 to TRBJ2-1; D is ambiguous. Trimming took 0 bases from V and 15 from J, leaving 18 bases between them. CDR3 length: 14 residues. Germline lookup yields CDR1 SGHTA and CDR2 FQGNSA. CDR3 region: CASSLAWPGGQLFF. DNA of the CDR3: TGTGCCAGCAGCTTAGCGTGGCCCGGCGGTCAGCTGTTCTTC.

The genes are TRBV7-9 and TRBJ2-5, with a tentative D call TRBD2 (8 bases). CDR3 length: 17 residues. V gave up 4 bases and J gave up 3 bases, with 21 bases separating them. In germline, CDR1 is SEHNR, CDR2 FQNEAQ (reference sequence). In DNA form, the CDR3 reads TGTGCCAGCAGCTCTCCGGTGGGTAGCGGGACAGAAGAGACCCAGTACTTC. It translates to CASSSPVGSGTEETQYF.

This clonotype has ten or more counts. The genes are TRBV20-1 and TRBJ2-7; TRBD2 agrees at 7 bases. The CDR3 is made up of 14 amino acids. Germline V gene lookup returns CDR1 DFQATT and CDR2 SNEGSKA (reference sequence). Trimming cost V 3 bases and J 6 bases; bases outside gene matches: 11. The CDR3 sequence is CSASLAASLSEQYF. The CDR3, as DNA: TGCAGTGCTAGTCTAGCGGCCAGCTTGTCCGAGCAGTACTTC.

With regard to this clonotype: Just one base apart from a much larger clone, this may be a read error. The chain combines TRBV20-1 with TRBJ1-2; D is uncertain. The CDR3 runs to 14 residues. Germline CDR1 DFQATT, CDR2 SNEGSKA (reference sequence). The CDR3 sequence is CSARDTQLNSGYTF. DNA for the CDR3: TGCAGTGCTAGAGATACCCAGCTTAACTCTGGCTACACCTTC.

This chain connects TRBV10-2 to TRBJ2-1; 11 bases align to TRBD2. CDR1 is WSHSY, CDR2 SAAADI, per germline. This CDR3 spans 17 amino acids. Trimming took 0 bases from V and 6 from J; bases not matched to a gene: 7. The CDR3 region has the DNA TGCGCCAGCAGTGAGTCTCTTAGCGGGAGGGCCGTCAATGAGCAGTTCTTC. Protein product: CASSESLSGRAVNEQFF.

The table lists this clonotype with many counts. This chain links TRBV18 with TRBJ2-1; D assignment may be TRBD1 or TRBD2 (5 bases each). Germline V gene data show CDR1 as KGHSH and CDR2 as LQKENI. The ends were cut back, 0 bases at V and 9 bases at J, with 15 bases in the middle. The CDR3 totals 15 residues. CDR3 coding DNA: TGTGCCAGCTCACCACCCGGGGCAGAACGGAGTGAGCAGTTCTTC. It codes for CASSPPGAERSEQFF.

This clonotype was seen ten or more times. The V gene is TRBV11-2, the J gene TRBJ2-7, with TRBD1 matching 8 bases. The length of the CDR3 is 14 residues. The ends lost 2 bases at V and 3 bases at J; junction bases unmatched: 3. Germline loops: CDR1 SGHAT, CDR2 FQNNGV. CDR3 in amino acids: CASSLTGGVYEQYF. DNA for the CDR3: TGTGCCAGCAGCTTAACAGGGGGAGTCTACGAGCAGTACTTC.

The rearrangement uses TRBV19 and TRBJ2-7; 8 bases map to TRBD1. Germline V gene lookup returns CDR1 LNHDA and CDR2 SQIVND (reference sequence). The CDR3 extends over 15 amino acids. Germline trimming cut 4 bases from V and 7 bases from J; bases unmatched to any gene: 12. The CDR3 DNA reads TGTGCCAGTAGTACTCGCAGGGGGCGCGACGGGGAGCAGTACTTC. Its protein is CASSTRRGRDGEQYF.

This clonotype has at least ten counts. V and J are TRBV2 and TRBJ2-1; D might be TRBD1 (6 bases). Germline loops: CDR1 SNHLY, CDR2 FYNNEI. The CDR3 runs to 15 residues. Trimming shortened V by 4 bases and J by 3 bases, and 13 bases separated the two germline ends. CDR3: CASSAYRAVYNEQFF. As DNA, the CDR3 is TGTGCCAGCAGTGCTTACAGGGCGGTCTACAATGAGCAGTTCTTC.

The chain is built from TRBV5-5 and TRBJ2-2, with 7 bases matching TRBD1. Germline V gene sequence: CDR1 SGHKS, CDR2 YYEKEE (reference sequence). The CDR3 is 15 amino acids. The V gene end was trimmed by 2 bases and the J gene end by 7 bases; junction bases not matched to a gene: 8. CDR3 region: CASSFMTGNVGELFF. The CDR3, as DNA: TGTGCCAGCAGCTTTATGACAGGGAATGTCGGGGAGCTGTTTTTT.

This clonotype came up many times. The gene calls are TRBV6-2 or TRBV6-3 and TRBJ2-7; possibly TRBD1 or TRBD2 for D (5 bases each). CDR1 and CDR2 from the germline V gene are MNHEY and SVGEGT. With 1 base removed from V and 3 bases from J, the gap between germline ends came to 16 bases. This CDR3 spans 16 amino acids. The CDR3: CASSYFTPGTHYEQYF. The CDR3, as DNA: TGTGCCAGCAGTTACTTCACCCCCGGGACCCACTACGAGCAGTACTTC.

This clonotype has a handful of counts. The V gene is TRBV6-1, the J gene TRBJ2-1; 11 bases line up with TRBD2. The CDR3 has 15 residues. Unmatched junction bases numbered 8, after V lost 5 bases and J lost 8 bases. CDR1 and CDR2 from the germline V gene are MNHNS and SASEGT. This chain's CDR3 is CASSLLAGGAYEQFF. The CDR3 nucleotides read TGTGCCAGCAGTCTTCTAGCGGGAGGAGCCTATGAGCAGTTCTTC.

Comment on this clonotype: Given a much more abundant clone one base away, this may be a read error. CDR3 DNA sequence: TGTGCCAGTGAACCAGGGGAATTTGAGCAGTTCTTC. Protein: CASEPGEFEQFF. V is TRBV6-6 and J is TRBJ2-1; the D gene is possibly TRBD1 (6 bases). CDR1 is MNHNY and CDR2 is SVGAGI in the germline V gene (reference sequence). CDR3 length: 12 amino acids. The V and J ends lost 9 bases and 9 bases respectively, with 15 bases between them.

As concerns this clonotype: Lacking the conserved final phenylalanine or tryptophan, this CDR3 likely reflects a read error. The DNA is omitted, as the CDR3 cannot be located on it reliably, and the CDR3 follows TCRdb's listing. The chain has TRBV7-8 and TRBJ1-4. CDR1 is SGHVS, CDR2 FQNEAQ, per germline. The CDR3 numbers 10 amino acids, ends counted. The CDR3 loop is CASRYGTSPT.

This clonotype was seen only a few times. The rearrangement uses TRBV20-1 and TRBJ1-2, with D tentatively TRBD1 (5 bases). The CDR3 covers 17 residues. V lost 0 bases and J lost 1, with 18 bases in between. The germline V gene encodes CDR1 DFQATT and CDR2 SNEGSKA (reference sequence). DNA for the CDR3: TGCAGTGCTAGAGACCCGACCGCCCTTGGGGGTAACTATGGCTACACCTTC. Its translation: CSARDPTALGGNYGYTF.